This T cell receptor beta chain emerged from a study of CD8+CD57+ T cells in acquired aplastic anemia. On the study more broadly: Yields of DNA that came from sorted CD4+ and CD8+ cells averaged 3.2 ug. For CD4+ cells, healthy donors had an average of roughly 11 million reads.

The study, taken as a whole, reports: The number of CD8+ CDR3 sequences shared by patients and controls was 25 to 35.

Trimming at V came to 0 bases and at J to 4 bases, leaving 11 bases not matched to a gene. The germline gives CDR1 DFQATT, CDR2 SNEGSKA (reference sequence). This CDR3 comprises 17 residues. This clonotype was seen repeatedly, ten times or more. Its target is unknown. Profiling that covered TCR beta VDJ and CDR3 relied on genomic DNA as its template. TCRdb re-derived calls from the reads in MiXCR, one entry per CDR3 protein. The sample lists 90,000 to 120,000 distinct CDR3 sequences, around 53% occurring once. The chain combines TRBV20-1 with TRBJ2-5; 10 positions match TRBD2. The sequence derives from a human donor in good health, serving as a control. Sequenced sample: sorted CD4+, CD8+, or CD8+CD57+ T cells (not recorded which) from PBMCs. CDR3 sequence reads: CSARDTGERGGGETQYF. In DNA form, the CDR3 reads TGCAGTGCTAGAGATACGGGCGAGCGGGGGGGTGGAGAGACCCAGTACTTC.